The rows below give T cell receptor beta chains drawn from one sample of a study of cytomegalovirus exposure and HLA in healthy donors. Profiling relied on immunoSEQ multiplex PCR, and the TCRdb table lists in-frame clones only, not all of them. This repertoire shows about 70,000 clones, roughly 80% found once; its top ten account for roughly 3.1%. The sample consisted of PBMCs. These receptors originate from a girl between 5 and 17 years old in good health and CMV-seropositive. CDR3s include the opening cysteine and the closing phenylalanine or tryptophan. D genes are given only for firm matches. Not all rows give a size; the values are once, few, many and, for expanded clones, a class.

clone_size j_call v_call d_call cdr3_aa cdr3_nt
- TRBJ2-5 TRBV6-1 - CASSEGLGTQETQYF TGTGCCAGCAGTGAAGGGCTAGGGACTCAAGAGACCCAGTACTTC
few TRBJ2-7 TRBV10-1 - CASSPLRDTLYEQYF TGCGCCAGCAGTCCTTTAAGGGACACACTTTACGAGCAGTACTTC
few TRBJ1-1 TRBV10-3 - CAISDPGLSEAFF TGTGCCATCAGTGACCCAGGGTTGTCTGAAGCTTTCTTT
- TRBJ2-7 TRBV19 TRBD1 CASSRTGPTYEQYF TGTGCCAGTAGTCGGACAGGTCCTACTTACGAGCAGTACTTC
- TRBJ2-7 TRBV7-8 - CASSFDRFYEQYF TGTGCCAGCAGCTTTGACAGGTTTTACGAGCAGTACTTC
- TRBJ1-3 TRBV5-1 TRBD1 CASSTWTGAGNTIYF TGCGCCAGCAGCACCTGGACAGGGGCTGGAAACACCATATATTTT
few TRBJ2-3 TRBV5-1 TRBD2 CASSLPEGSRGGDTQYF TGCGCCAGCAGCTTGCCTGAGGGTTCCCGGGGGGGGGATACGCAGTATTTT
once TRBJ1-1 TRBV6-6 TRBD1 CASGSNRGTNTEAFF TGTGCCAGCGGATCGAACAGGGGCACGAACACTGAAGCTTTCTTT
once TRBJ2-7 TRBV7-9 TRBD2 CASRRPGGINEQYF TGTGCCAGCAGACGACCGGGAGGGATCAACGAGCAGTACTTC
- TRBJ2-7 TRBV30 TRBD2 CAWESGGAIYEQYF TGTGCCTGGGAAAGCGGGGGGGCTATCTACGAGCAGTACTTC